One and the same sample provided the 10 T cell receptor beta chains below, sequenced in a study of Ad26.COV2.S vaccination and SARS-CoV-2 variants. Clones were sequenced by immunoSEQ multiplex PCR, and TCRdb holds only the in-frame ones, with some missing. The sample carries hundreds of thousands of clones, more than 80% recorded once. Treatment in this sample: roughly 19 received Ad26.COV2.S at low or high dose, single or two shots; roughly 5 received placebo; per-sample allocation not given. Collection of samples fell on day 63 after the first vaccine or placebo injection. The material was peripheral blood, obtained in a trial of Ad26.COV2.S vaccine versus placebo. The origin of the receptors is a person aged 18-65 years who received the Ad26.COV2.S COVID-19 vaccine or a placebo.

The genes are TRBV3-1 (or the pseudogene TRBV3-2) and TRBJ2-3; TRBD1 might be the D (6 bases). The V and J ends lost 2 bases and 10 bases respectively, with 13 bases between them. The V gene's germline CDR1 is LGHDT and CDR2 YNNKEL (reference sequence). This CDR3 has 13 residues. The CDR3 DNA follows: TGTGCCAGCAGCCAAAGCAGGGGCGGTGCGCAGTATTTT. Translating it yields CASSQSRGGAQYF.

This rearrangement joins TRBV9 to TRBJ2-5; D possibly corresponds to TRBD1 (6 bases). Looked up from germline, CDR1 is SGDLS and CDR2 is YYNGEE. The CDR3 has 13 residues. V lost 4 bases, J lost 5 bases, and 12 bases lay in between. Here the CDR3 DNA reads TGTGCCAGCAGCCCCCAGGGGAAGGAGACCCAGTACTTC. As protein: CASSPQGKETQYF.

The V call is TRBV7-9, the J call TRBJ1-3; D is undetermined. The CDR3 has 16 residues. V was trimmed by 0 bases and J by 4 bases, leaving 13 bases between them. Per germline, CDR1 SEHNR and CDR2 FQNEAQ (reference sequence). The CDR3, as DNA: TGTGCCAGCAGCTTAGCGGACCCGAGGCAAGGAAACACCATATATTTT. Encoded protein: CASSLADPRQGNTIYF.

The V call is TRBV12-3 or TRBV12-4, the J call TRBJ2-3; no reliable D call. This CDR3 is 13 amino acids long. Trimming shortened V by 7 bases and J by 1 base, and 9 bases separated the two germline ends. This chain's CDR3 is CASKVGGTDTQYF. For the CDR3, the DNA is TGTGCCAGCAAAGTCGGTGGCACAGATACGCAGTATTTT.

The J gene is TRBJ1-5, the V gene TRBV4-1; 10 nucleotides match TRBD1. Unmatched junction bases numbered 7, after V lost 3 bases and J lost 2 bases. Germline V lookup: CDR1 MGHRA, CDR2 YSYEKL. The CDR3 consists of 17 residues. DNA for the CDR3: TGCGCCAGCAGCCAGGGACAGGGGATTAGAGGCAATCAGCCCCAGCATTTT. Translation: CASSQGQGIRGNQPQHF.

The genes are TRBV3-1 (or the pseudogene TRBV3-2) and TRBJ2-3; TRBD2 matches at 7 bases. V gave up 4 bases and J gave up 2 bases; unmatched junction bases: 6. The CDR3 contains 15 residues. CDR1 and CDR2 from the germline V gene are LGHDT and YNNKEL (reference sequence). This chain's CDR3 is CASSLRAGPTDTQYF. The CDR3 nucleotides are TGTGCCAGCAGCCTCCGAGCGGGGCCCACAGATACGCAGTATTTT.

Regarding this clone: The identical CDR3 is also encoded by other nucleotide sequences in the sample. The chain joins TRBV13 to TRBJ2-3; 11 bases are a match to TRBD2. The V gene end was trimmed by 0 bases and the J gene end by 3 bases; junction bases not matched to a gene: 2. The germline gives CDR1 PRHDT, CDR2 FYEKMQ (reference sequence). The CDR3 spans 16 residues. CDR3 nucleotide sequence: TGTGCCAGCAGCTTAGGTACTAGCGGGAGTACAGATACGCAGTATTTT. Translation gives CASSLGTSGSTDTQYF.

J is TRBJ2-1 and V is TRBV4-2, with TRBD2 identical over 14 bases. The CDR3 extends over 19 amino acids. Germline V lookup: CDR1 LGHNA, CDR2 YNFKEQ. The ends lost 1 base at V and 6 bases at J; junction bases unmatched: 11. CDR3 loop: CASSQGGLAGGSGPNEQFF. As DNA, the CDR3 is TGTGCCAGCAGCCAAGGTGGACTAGCGGGGGGATCCGGCCCCAATGAGCAGTTCTTC.

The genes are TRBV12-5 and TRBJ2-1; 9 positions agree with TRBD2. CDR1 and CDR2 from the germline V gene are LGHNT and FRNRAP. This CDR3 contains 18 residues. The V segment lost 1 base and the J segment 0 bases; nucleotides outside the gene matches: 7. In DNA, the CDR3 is TGTGCTAGTGGTTTGGGGGCTAGCGGGGCTACCTCCTACAATGAGCAGTTCTTC. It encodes CASGLGASGATSYNEQFF.

The CDR3 DNA is TGTGCCAGCAGCCGAGGACAGGGGTTTAACACCATATATTTT. It yields the protein CASSRGQGFNTIYF. The V gene is TRBV5-5, the J gene TRBJ1-3, with 9 bases matching TRBD1. CDR3 size: 14 residues. CDR1 is SGHKS, CDR2 YYEKEE, per germline (reference sequence). The V gene end was trimmed by 4 bases and the J gene end by 7 bases; junction bases not matched to a gene: 6.